These T cell receptor beta chains were read from a single sample in a study of monozygotic twins with inflammatory bowel disease. TCRdb reprocessed the 5' RACE reads and reports one entry per CDR3 protein, with no DNA. Found here are tens of thousands of distinct CDR3 sequences; the top ten clones hold roughly 7.4%. Source material: blood. These receptors were obtained from a human donor with ulcerative colitis or Crohn's disease, or a healthy co-twin of an affected twin (not recorded which). Each CDR3 is given with its conserved first and last residue.

>TRBJ2-1|16|TRBV5-1
CASSLVAGGPENEQFF
>TRBJ1-2|12|TRBV12-3/TRBV12-4
CASSFRAWGYTF
>TRBJ2-1|14|TRBV2
CASSDGARVDEQFF
>TRBJ2-5|16|TRBV20-1
CSARGARLAGQETQYF
>TRBJ1-2|14|TRBV4-2
CASSQVQAEYGYTF
>TRBJ2-1|15|TRBV7-8
CASSVFRGGINEQFF
>TRBJ2-7|12|TRBV5-1
CASRGTIYEQYF
>TRBJ1-1|13|TRBV14
CASSWGSNTEAFF
>TRBJ1-6|16|TRBV20-1
CSAYSVNGVRDSPLHF
>TRBJ2-7|15|TRBV27
CASSSLGQGSYEQYF
>TRBJ2-3|14|TRBV5-5
CASSIGNGVDTQYF
>TRBJ1-1|17|TRBV5-5
CASSLGGPWGANTEAFF
>TRBJ2-6|17|TRBV20-1
CSARDLARDSGANVLTF
>TRBJ1-1|15|TRBV7-3
CASSLRRDMNTEAFF
>TRBJ2-2|16|TRBV5-1
CASSSLRRSNTGELFF
>TRBJ1-5|14|TRBV18
CASSPQNSNQPQHF
>TRBJ2-1|16|TRBV5-1
CASSLAGGLSYNEQFF
>TRBJ1-1|15|TRBV19
CASSARDRGGTEAFF
>TRBJ1-2|15|TRBV5-1
CASSLGPGPIYGYTF
>TRBJ1-5|16|TRBV5-1
CASSPGGSELNQPQHF
>TRBJ1-1|12|TRBV29-1
CSVVGDRTEAFF
>TRBJ2-2|15|TRBV9
CASSVAPAPTGELFF
>TRBJ2-1|15|TRBV19
CASSINGWGSREQFF
>TRBJ2-1|13|TRBV2
CATTQTLYNEQFF
>TRBJ2-7|15|TRBV12-3/TRBV12-4
CASSLAGQGSSEQYF
>TRBJ2-7|15|TRBV5-1
CASSLSGTGGREQYF
>TRBJ1-4|14|TRBV7-9
CASRAGYMNEKLFF
>TRBJ1-2|15|TRBV3-1
CASSQEFWGNYGYTF
>TRBJ2-3|15|TRBV6-4
CASSDGRKSTDTQYF
>TRBJ2-1|13|TRBV10-2
CASRTSGGDEQFF
>TRBJ2-7|11|TRBV12-3/TRBV12-4
CASRTGSEQYF
>TRBJ2-5|15|TRBV5-1
CASSSQAGHQETQYF
>TRBJ2-2|14|TRBV9
CASSSAGHPGELFF
>TRBJ2-3|15|TRBV18
CASSPLLSDTDTQYF
>TRBJ2-7|16|TRBV18
CASSPLGRGTVYEQYF
>TRBJ1-1|14|TRBV7-9
CASSFESDRPEAFF
>TRBJ1-6|15|TRBV18
CASSLDRGGNSPLHF